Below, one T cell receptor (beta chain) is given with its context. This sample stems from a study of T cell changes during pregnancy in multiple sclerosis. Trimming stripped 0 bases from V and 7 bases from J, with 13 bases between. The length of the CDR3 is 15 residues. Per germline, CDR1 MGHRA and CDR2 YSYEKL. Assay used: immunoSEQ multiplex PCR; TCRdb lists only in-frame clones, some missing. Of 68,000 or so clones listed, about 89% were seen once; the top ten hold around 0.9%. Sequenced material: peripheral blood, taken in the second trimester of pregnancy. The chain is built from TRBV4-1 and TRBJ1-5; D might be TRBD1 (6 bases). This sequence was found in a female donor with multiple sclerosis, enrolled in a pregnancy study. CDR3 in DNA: TGCGCCAGCAGCCAAGAGTTAGGGGGTCTACAGCCCCAGCATTTT. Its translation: CASSQELGGLQPQHF.